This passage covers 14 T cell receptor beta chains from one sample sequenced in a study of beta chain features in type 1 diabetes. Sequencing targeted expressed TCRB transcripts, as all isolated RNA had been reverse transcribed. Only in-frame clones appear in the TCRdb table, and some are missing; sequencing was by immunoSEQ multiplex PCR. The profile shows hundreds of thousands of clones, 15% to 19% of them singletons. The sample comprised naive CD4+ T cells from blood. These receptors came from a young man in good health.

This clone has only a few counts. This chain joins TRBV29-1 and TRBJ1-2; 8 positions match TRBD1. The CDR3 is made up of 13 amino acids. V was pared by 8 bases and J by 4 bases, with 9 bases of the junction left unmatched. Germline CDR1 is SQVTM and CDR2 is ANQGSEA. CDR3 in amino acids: CSIAGGAGYGYTF. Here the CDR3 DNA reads TGCAGCATAGCAGGGGGCGCCGGCTATGGCTACACCTTC.

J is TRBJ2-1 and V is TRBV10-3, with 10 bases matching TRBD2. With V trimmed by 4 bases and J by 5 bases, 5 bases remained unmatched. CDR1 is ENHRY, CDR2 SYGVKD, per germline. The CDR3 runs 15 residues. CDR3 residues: CAISVGLAVHNEQFF. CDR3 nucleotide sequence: TGTGCCATCAGTGTCGGACTAGCGGTCCACAATGAGCAGTTCTTC.

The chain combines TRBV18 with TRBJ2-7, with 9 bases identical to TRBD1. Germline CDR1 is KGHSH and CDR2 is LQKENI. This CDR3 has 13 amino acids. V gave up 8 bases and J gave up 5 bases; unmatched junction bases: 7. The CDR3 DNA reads TGTGCCAGCAGTCGGACAGGGGTCGACGAGCAGTACTTC. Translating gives CASSRTGVDEQYF.

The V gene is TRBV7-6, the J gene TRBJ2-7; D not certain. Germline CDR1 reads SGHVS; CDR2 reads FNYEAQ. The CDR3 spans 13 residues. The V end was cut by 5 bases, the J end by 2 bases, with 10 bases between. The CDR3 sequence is CASSHYGTYEQYF. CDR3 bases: TGTGCCAGCAGCCACTATGGAACCTACGAGCAGTACTTC.

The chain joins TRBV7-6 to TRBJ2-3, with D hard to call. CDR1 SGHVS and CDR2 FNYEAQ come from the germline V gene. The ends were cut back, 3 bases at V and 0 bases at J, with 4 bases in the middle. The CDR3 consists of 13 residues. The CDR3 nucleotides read TGTGCCAGCAGCTTCGGGAGCACAGATACGCAGTATTTT. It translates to CASSFGSTDTQYF.

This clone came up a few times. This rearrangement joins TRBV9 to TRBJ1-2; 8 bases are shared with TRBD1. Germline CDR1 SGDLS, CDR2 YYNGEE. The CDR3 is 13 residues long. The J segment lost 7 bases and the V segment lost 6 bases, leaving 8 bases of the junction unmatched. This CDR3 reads CASNDRGEFGYTF. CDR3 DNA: TGTGCCAGCAACGACAGGGGCGAGTTTGGCTACACCTTC.

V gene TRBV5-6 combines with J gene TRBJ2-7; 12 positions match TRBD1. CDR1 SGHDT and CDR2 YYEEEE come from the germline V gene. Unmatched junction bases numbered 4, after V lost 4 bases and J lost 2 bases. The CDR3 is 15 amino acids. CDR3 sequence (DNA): TGTGCCAGCAGCCTGGGGACAGGGGGCGCCTACGAGCAGTACTTC. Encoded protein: CASSLGTGGAYEQYF. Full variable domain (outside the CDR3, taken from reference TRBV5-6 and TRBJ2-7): DAGVTQSPTHLIKTRGQQVTLRCSPKSGHDTVSWYQQALGQGPQFIFQYYEEEERQRGNFPDRFSGHQFPNYSSELNVNALLLGDSALYLCASSLGTGGAYEQYFGPGTRLTVT.

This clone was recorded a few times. The CDR3 DNA follows: TGCAGCGTTGACAGGGGGCCGTACACTGAAGCTTTCTTT. Translating it yields CSVDRGPYTEAFF. The chain employs TRBV29-1 and TRBJ1-1; the match to TRBD1 covers 8 bases. J lost 3 bases, V lost 3 bases, and 3 bases had no gene match. CDR1 SQVTM and CDR2 ANQGSEA come from the germline V gene. This CDR3 has 13 residues.

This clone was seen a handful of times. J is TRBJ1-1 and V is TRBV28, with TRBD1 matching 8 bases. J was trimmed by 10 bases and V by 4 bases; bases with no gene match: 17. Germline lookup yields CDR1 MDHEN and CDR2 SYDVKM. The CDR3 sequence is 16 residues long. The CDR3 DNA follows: TGTGCCAGCAGTTCTCAATCACAGGGGGGCTTGGCTAGAGCTTTCTTT. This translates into CASSSQSQGGLARAFF.

The CDR3 region has the DNA TGTGCCAGCAGTTTCTTGACAGGCCATACCTACGAGCAGTACTTC. Its protein product is CASSFLTGHTYEQYF. The chain uses TRBV28 and TRBJ2-7; maybe TRBD1 (6 bases). Germline CDR1 is MDHEN and CDR2 is SYDVKM. This CDR3 is built from 15 residues. V gave up 3 bases and J gave up 2 bases, with 14 bases separating them.

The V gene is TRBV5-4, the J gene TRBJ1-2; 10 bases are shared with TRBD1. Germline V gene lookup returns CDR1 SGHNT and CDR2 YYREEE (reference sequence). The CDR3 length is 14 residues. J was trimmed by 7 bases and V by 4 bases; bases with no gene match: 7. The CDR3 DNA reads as TGTGCCAGCAGCATACCGGGACAGGGGTTTGGCTACACCTTC. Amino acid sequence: CASSIPGQGFGYTF.

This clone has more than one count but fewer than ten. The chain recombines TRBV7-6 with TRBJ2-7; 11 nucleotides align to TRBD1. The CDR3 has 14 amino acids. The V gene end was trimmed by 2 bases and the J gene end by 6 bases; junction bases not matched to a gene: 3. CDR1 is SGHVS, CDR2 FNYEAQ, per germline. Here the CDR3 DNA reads TGTGCCAGCAGCTTAATGGGGACAGGGGGCGAGCAGTACTTC. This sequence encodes CASSLMGTGGEQYF.

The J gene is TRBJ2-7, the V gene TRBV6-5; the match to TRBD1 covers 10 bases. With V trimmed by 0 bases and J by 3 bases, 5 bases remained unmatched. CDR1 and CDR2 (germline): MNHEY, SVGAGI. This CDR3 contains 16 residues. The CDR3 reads CASSYSGQGPNYEQYF. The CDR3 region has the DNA TGTGCCAGCAGTTACTCGGGACAGGGGCCAAACTACGAGCAGTACTTC.

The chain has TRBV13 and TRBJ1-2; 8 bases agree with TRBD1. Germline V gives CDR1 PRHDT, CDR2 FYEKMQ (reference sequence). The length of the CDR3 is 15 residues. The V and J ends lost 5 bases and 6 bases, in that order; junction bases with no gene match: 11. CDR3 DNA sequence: TGTGCCAGCAGCCGATATGACAGGGGTTTGCATGGCTACACCTTC. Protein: CASSRYDRGLHGYTF.